This T cell receptor beta chain was recorded in a study of vaccination effects on CD4 cells after COVID-19. On the study more broadly: Participants each got two BNT162b2 or mRNA-1273 vaccine doses.

Study-wide findings and caveats: Late post-vaccination, clones induced by infection and those induced by vaccine underwent marked clonal contraction.

Only in-frame clones appear in the TCRdb table, and some are missing; sequencing was by immunoSEQ multiplex PCR. The table shows tens of thousands of clones, with 55% to 75% occurring only once. CDR1 is SQVTM and CDR2 is ANQGSEA in the germline V gene. The CDR3 is 11 residues long. Trimming stripped 4 bases from V and 7 bases from J, with 10 bases between. Sequencing in the ViraFEST assay came after antigen-specific CD4+ T cells had been expanded with viral peptide pools, which were used to stimulate PBMC. Subsequent to a culture period of 10 days, CD4+ T cells were isolated. Each vaccine recipient was nucleocapsid antibody negative and had no prior SARS-CoV-2 infection. This clone is large in the sample. Antigen: not known.

Sequences were derived from CD4+ T cells from PBMCs cultured with HCoV-229E spike peptides, sampled before COVID-19 vaccination. The receptor's source is a human donor who received a COVID-19 vaccine. J is TRBJ1-2 and V is TRBV29-1; D not resolved. Here the CDR3 reads CSVADWSGYTF. In nucleotides, the CDR3 is TGCAGCGTTGCAGATTGGAGTGGCTACACCTTC. Filled out from reference TRBV29-1 and TRBJ1-2, the complete variable domain reads SAVISQKPSRDICQRGTSLTIQCQVDSQVTMMFWYRQQPGQSLTLIATANQGSEATYESGFVIDKFPISRPNLTFSTLTVSNMSPEDSSIYLCSVADWSGYTFGSGTRLTVV.